The rows below give T cell receptor beta chains drawn from one sample of a study of blood T cell repertoires in COVID-19. The assay was immunoSEQ multiplex PCR, and TCRdb's table has in-frame clones only and misses some. The sample lists approximately 180,000 clones, about 84% occurring once. Sequencing input: peripheral blood. The origin of the receptors is a person aged 70 to 85 with COVID-19, enrolled during active disease. CDR3s include the opening cysteine and the closing phenylalanine or tryptophan. The order of the fields is D gene, clone size, V gene, J gene, CDR3 protein, CDR3 DNA. A D gene is named only where the DNA matches it firmly. The listing skips clone size in some rows; elsewhere it reads once, few, many or a size class.

>TRBD1|-|TRBV7-8|TRBJ2-2
CASSLQGDGTGELFF
TGTGCCAGCAGCTTGCAGGGGGACGGCACCGGGGAGCTGTTTTTT
>TRBD1|once|TRBV19|TRBJ1-1
CASQWPGGAFF
TGTGCCAGCCAGTGGCCAGGGGGAGCTTTCTTT
>-|once|TRBV28|TRBJ2-7
CASSWDLRSGATYEQYF
TGTGCCAGCAGTTGGGACCTCCGTTCGGGAGCCACCTACGAGCAGTACTTC
>-|few|TRBV19|TRBJ2-6
CASSITGSGANVLTF
TGTGCCAGTAGTATAACAGGGTCTGGGGCCAACGTCCTGACTTTC
>-|-|TRBV6-5|TRBJ2-2
CASSWLYRGELFF
TGTGCCAGCAGTTGGTTGTACCGGGGGGAGCTGTTTTTT
>TRBD1|-|TRBV25-1|TRBJ2-3
CASSESLGTGEYTQYF
TGTGCCAGCAGTGAATCACTCGGGACAGGGGAATATACGCAGTATTTT
>TRBD2|-|TRBV19|TRBJ2-2
CASSRLAGVAGELFF
TGTGCCAGTAGTAGACTAGCGGGAGTAGCCGGGGAGCTGTTTTTT
>TRBD1|-|TRBV27|TRBJ2-6
CASSFRTGELDFGANVLTF
TGTGCCAGCAGTTTTAGGACAGGGGAGTTAGACTTTGGGGCCAACGTCCTGACTTTC
>TRBD2|few|TRBV27|TRBJ2-3
CASSPNGVHQTSGGDTQYF
TGTGCCAGCAGTCCCAACGGCGTCCACCAGACTAGCGGGGGAGATACGCAGTATTTT
>TRBD2|-|TRBV6-5|TRBJ2-2
CASRAGRGTSGELFF
TGTGCCAGCAGGGCGGGGCGGGGGACCTCCGGGGAGCTGTTTTTT
>TRBD1|-|TRBV12-3/TRBV12-4|TRBJ1-3
CASSADRGPIYF
TGTGCCAGCAGTGCCGACAGGGGTCCCATATATTTT
>TRBD2|-|TRBV11-1|TRBJ2-7
CASSAHSGGTYEQYF
TGTGCCAGCAGCGCCCATAGCGGGGGGACCTACGAGCAGTACTTC
>-|once|TRBV18|TRBJ1-4
CASSPISGEGEKLFF
TGTGCCAGCTCACCGATTTCAGGGGAGGGCGAAAAACTGTTTTTT
>-|few|TRBV19|TRBJ2-1
CASSKAAGKSYNEQFF
TGTGCCAGTAGTAAAGCGGCGGGAAAATCCTACAATGAGCAGTTCTTC
>-|-|TRBV5-1|TRBJ2-3
CASKEQGRLSTDTQYF
TGCGCCAGTAAGGAACAGGGTAGGCTTAGCACAGATACGCAGTATTTT
>-|-|TRBV27|TRBJ2-1
CASKPGRENNEQFF
TGTGCCAGCAAACCGGGACGGGAGAACAATGAGCAGTTCTTC
>-|-|TRBV3-1/TRBV3-2|TRBJ1-2
CASSPHTQARTTLRF
TGTGCCAGCAGCCCTCACACCCAAGCCCGAACGACACTTCGCTTC
>-|-|TRBV5-1|TRBJ2-5
CASSSQPLREETQYF
TGCGCCAGCAGCTCCCAGCCACTTCGGGAAGAGACCCAGTACTTC
>TRBD2|-|TRBV6-2/TRBV6-3|TRBJ2-7
CASSYEFGTTSGVPEQYF
TGTGCCAGCAGTTACGAATTCGGGACGACTAGCGGGGTACCCGAGCAGTACTTC
>-|-|TRBV2|TRBJ2-3
CASSELRGTDTQYF
TGTGCCAGCAGTGAACTCAGGGGCACAGATACGCAGTATTTT
>TRBD2|-|TRBV7-3|TRBJ2-5
CASSFSSGGAIETQYF
TGTGCCAGCAGCTTTTCTTCCGGGGGGGCCATAGAGACCCAGTACTTC
>-|-|TRBV27|TRBJ1-4
CASSLMGGRKLFF
TGTGCCAGCAGTTTAATGGGGGGGCGAAAACTGTTTTTT
>-|-|TRBV3-1/TRBV3-2|TRBJ1-3
CASSPGDRWNSGNTIYF
TGTGCCAGCAGCCCAGGGGATCGGTGGAACTCTGGAAACACCATATATTTT
>TRBD2|-|TRBV5-1|TRBJ2-3
CASSSGTSQSAQYF
TGCGCCAGCAGCTCCGGGACTAGCCAGTCAGCGCAGTATTTT
>-|-|TRBV7-9|TRBJ1-1
CASSLYQGPGAFF
TGTGCCAGCAGCTTATATCAGGGCCCCGGAGCTTTCTTT
>-|-|TRBV9|TRBJ2-1
CASSADHWQGGEQFF
TGTGCCAGCAGCGCTGACCACTGGCAGGGAGGAGAGCAGTTCTTC
>TRBD2|-|TRBV13|TRBJ2-7
CASSFGGGPYEQYF
TGTGCCAGCAGCTTTGGGGGAGGGCCGTACGAGCAGTACTTC
>-|-|TRBV9|TRBJ2-3
CASSVDGLLPDTQYF
TGTGCCAGCAGCGTAGACGGACTATTGCCAGATACGCAGTATTTT
>-|-|TRBV27|TRBJ2-7
CATSPGRRNYEQYF
TGTGCCACTTCCCCGGGGAGGAGGAACTACGAGCAGTACTTC
>-|-|TRBV6-2/TRBV6-3|TRBJ1-2
CASSTSRRYGYTF
TGTGCCAGCAGTACCTCCCGTCGGTATGGCTACACCTTC
>-|-|TRBV6-6|TRBJ1-5
CASSPDSAVQPQHF
TGTGCCAGCAGCCCGGACAGCGCTGTACAGCCCCAGCATTTT
>TRBD1|few|TRBV27|TRBJ1-1
CASNPRGQVQKNTEAFF
TGTGCCAGCAACCCGAGGGGGCAGGTACAAAAGAACACTGAAGCTTTCTTT
>TRBD1|once|TRBV19|TRBJ2-7
CASSGQGLFYEQYF
TGTGCCAGTAGCGGACAGGGGCTTTTCTACGAGCAGTACTTC
>TRBD1|-|TRBV2|TRBJ2-3
CASTQGASTDTQYF
TGTGCCAGCACCCAGGGGGCTAGCACAGATACGCAGTATTTT
>-|-|TRBV30|TRBJ2-5
CAWSPSSETQYF
TGTGCCTGGAGCCCTTCCTCGGAGACCCAGTACTTC
>-|-|TRBV18|TRBJ1-5
CASSATTVIGNQPQHF
TGTGCCAGCTCAGCGACGACAGTAATCGGCAATCAGCCCCAGCATTTT
>TRBD1|-|TRBV5-8|TRBJ2-2
CASRSGQGARTGELFF
TGTGCCAGCAGAAGCGGGCAGGGGGCGCGAACCGGGGAGCTGTTTTTT
>-|-|TRBV28|TRBJ2-7
CASSPPGMAYEQYF
TGTGCCAGCAGTCCCCCAGGGATGGCCTACGAGCAGTACTTC
>-|few|TRBV2|TRBJ2-7
CASKFGRGYEQYF
TGTGCCAGCAAGTTTGGCAGGGGCTACGAGCAGTACTTC
>-|-|TRBV5-1|TRBJ2-3
CASSLAGRGTDTQYF
TGCGCCAGCAGCTTGGCCGGGCGGGGCACAGATACGCAGTATTTT
>TRBD1|once|TRBV19|TRBJ1-5
CASSSTGSNQPQHF
TGTGCCAGTAGTTCGACAGGGAGCAATCAGCCCCAGCATTTT